These T cell receptor beta chains were read from a single sample in a study of blood T cell repertoires in COVID-19. The method was immunoSEQ multiplex PCR; TCRdb's version includes in-frame clones alone and lacks a portion of them. The sample lists around 69,000 clones; roughly 80% were seen once. Sequencing input: peripheral blood. These receptors were obtained from a woman aged 55-69 years with acute or convalescent COVID-19. The CDR3 runs from the conserved cysteine through the conserved F or W. The D gene is left open where the match is weak. Only some rows state a clone size, as once, few, many or a class for expanded clones.

.	.	TRBV19	TRBJ1-1	CASSAYAGSKEAFF	TGTGCCAGTAGTGCTTACGCAGGGTCTAAAGAAGCTTTCTTT
.	TRBD1	TRBV7-9	TRBJ1-2	CASSRRQNRGSLRGYTF	TGTGCCAGCAGCCGGCGACAAAACAGGGGATCGTTGAGAGGCTACACCTTC
.	TRBD2	TRBV3-1/TRBV3-2	TRBJ2-7	CATTMSSGPYEQYF	TGTGCCACTACGATGTCTAGCGGACCCTACGAGCAGTACTTC
.	.	TRBV5-1	TRBJ1-1	CASSLESFNTEAFF	TGCGCCAGCAGCTTGGAAAGCTTCAACACTGAAGCTTTCTTT
few	.	TRBV28	TRBJ2-7	CASSLTPGNNEQYF	TGTGCCAGCAGTTTGACCCCCGGGAACAACGAGCAGTACTTC
.	TRBD2	TRBV11-2	TRBJ2-7	CASSFPSGGELPYEQYF	TGTGCCAGCAGCTTCCCTAGCGGGGGGGAACTGCCCTACGAGCAGTACTTC
.	.	TRBV2	TRBJ2-7	CASSEQGETYEQYF	TGTGCCAGCAGTGAGCAGGGCGAAACCTACGAGCAGTACTTC
.	.	TRBV2	TRBJ2-2	CASRTTSLNTGELFF	TGTGCCAGCAGGACAACTAGCCTCAACACCGGGGAGCTGTTTTTT
few	TRBD1	TRBV12-3/TRBV12-4	TRBJ1-1	CASSQGATEAFF	TGTGCCAGCAGTCAGGGGGCTACTGAAGCTTTCTTT
.	TRBD2	TRBV9	TRBJ2-5	CASSTPSGGAETQYF	TGTGCCAGCAGCACCCCTAGCGGGGGGGCTGAGACCCAGTACTTC
.	.	TRBV19	TRBJ2-1	CASSIDLATSYNEQFF	TGTGCCAGTAGTATAGATCTAGCAACATCCTACAATGAGCAGTTCTTC
.	.	TRBV10-3	TRBJ2-6	CAISNSDGANVLTF	TGTGCCATCAGTAACTCTGATGGGGCCAACGTCCTGACTTTC
.	.	TRBV5-1	TRBJ2-4	CASSLDSTENIQYF	TGCGCCAGCAGCTTAGACTCGACAGAAAACATTCAGTACTTC
.	TRBD2	TRBV7-3	TRBJ2-1	CASSDGLAGEQFF	TGTGCCAGCAGCGACGGACTAGCGGGTGAGCAGTTCTTC
.	.	TRBV30	TRBJ1-2	CAWGRGWGDNYGYTF	TGTGCCTGGGGCCGGGGTTGGGGGGATAACTATGGCTACACCTTC